The TCR beta chain under discussion was sequenced for a study of T cell clones after liver transplantation. The CDR3 sequence is 18 residues long. Germline V gene data show CDR1 as SGHAT and CDR2 as FQNNGV. With V trimmed by 0 bases and J by 7 bases, 17 bases remained unmatched. This table comes from immunoSEQ multiplex PCR, and its TCRdb copy is limited to in-frame clones, with some not included. Of about 75,000 clones listed, approximately 80% are singletons. The specimen was CD4+ T cells from blood, collected 48 months after liver transplant. The clonotype originates from a human patient who received a liver transplant. Some T cells may be transferred from the graft donor. The gene calls are TRBV11-2 and TRBJ2-7; 8 bases map to TRBD1. The CDR3 reads CASSLEPGGQGNFREQYF. Written as DNA, the CDR3 is TGTGCCAGCAGCTTAGAGCCCGGCGGACAGGGAAACTTTAGGGAGCAGTACTTC.